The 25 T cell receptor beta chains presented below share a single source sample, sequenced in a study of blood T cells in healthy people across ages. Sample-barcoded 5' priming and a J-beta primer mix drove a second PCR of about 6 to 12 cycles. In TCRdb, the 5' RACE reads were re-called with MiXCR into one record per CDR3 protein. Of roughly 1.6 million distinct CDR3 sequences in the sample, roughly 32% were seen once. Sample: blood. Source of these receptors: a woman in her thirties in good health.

This CDR3 is CASSPPLEYQETQYF. CDR3 bases: TGTGCCAGCTCACCACCGTTAGAGTACCAAGAGACCCAGTACTTC. The chain is built from TRBV18 and TRBJ2-5; D ambiguous. The V gene lost 0 bases and the J gene lost 0 bases, with 8 bases spanning the gap. Looked up from germline, CDR1 is KGHSH and CDR2 is LQKENI. The CDR3 runs to 15 residues.

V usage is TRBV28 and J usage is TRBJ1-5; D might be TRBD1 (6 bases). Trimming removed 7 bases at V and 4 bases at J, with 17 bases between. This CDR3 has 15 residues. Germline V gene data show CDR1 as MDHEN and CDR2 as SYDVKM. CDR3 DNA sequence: TGTGCCAGCATCCCCGCCGGGGGGCGTAATCAGCCCCAGCATTTT. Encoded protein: CASIPAGGRNQPQHF.

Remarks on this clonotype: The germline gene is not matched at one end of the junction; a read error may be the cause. The CDR3 is CASSLSYAGENEKLFF. In nucleotides, the CDR3 is TGCGCCAGCAGCTTGTCTTACGCAGGGGAGAATGAAAAGCTGTTTTTT. The rearrangement joins TRBV5-1 to TRBJ1-4; D is possibly TRBD1 (6 bases). Germline-derived CDR1 and CDR2 are SGHRS and YFSETQ. The CDR3 totals 16 residues.

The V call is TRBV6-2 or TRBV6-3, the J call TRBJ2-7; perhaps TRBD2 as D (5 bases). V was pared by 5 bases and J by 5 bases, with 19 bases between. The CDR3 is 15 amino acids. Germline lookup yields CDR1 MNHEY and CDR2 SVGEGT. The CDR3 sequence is CASSPILGPGDEQYF. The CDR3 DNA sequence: TGTGCCAGCAGTCCAATACTAGGCCCCGGGGACGAGCAGTACTTC.

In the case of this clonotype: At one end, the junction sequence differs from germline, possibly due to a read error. The CDR3 coding sequence is TGTGCCAGCAGCGTAACTACAGACACAGGTACGCAGTATTTT. This translates into CASSVTTDTGTQYF. V and J are TRBV9 and TRBJ2-3; D may be TRBD1 (5 bases). CDR3 length: 14 amino acids. CDR1 is SGDLS, CDR2 YYNGEE, per germline.

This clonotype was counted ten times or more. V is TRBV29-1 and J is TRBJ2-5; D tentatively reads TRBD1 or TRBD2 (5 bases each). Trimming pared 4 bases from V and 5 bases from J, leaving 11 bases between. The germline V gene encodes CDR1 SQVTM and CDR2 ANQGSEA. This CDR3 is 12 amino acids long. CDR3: CSVAWGLETQYF. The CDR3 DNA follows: TGCAGCGTTGCGTGGGGGTTGGAGACCCAGTACTTC. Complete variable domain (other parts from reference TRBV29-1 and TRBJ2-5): SAVISQKPSRDICQRGTSLTIQCQVDSQVTMMFWYRQQPGQSLTLIATANQGSEATYESGFVIDKFPISRPNLTFSTLTVSNMSPEDSSIYLCSVAWGLETQYFGPGTRLLVL.

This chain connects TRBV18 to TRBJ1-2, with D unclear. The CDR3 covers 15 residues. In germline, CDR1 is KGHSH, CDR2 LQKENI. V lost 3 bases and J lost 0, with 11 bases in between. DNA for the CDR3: TGTGCCAGCTCACCGCCATCAACAGCTAACTATGGCTACACCTTC. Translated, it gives CASSPPSTANYGYTF.

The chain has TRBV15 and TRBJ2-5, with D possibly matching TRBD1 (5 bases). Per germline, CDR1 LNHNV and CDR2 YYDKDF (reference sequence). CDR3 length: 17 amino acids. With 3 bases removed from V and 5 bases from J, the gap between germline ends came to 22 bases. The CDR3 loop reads CATSSPPETVKKETQYF. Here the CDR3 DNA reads TGTGCCACCAGCAGCCCGCCCGAGACAGTAAAGAAGGAGACCCAGTACTTC.

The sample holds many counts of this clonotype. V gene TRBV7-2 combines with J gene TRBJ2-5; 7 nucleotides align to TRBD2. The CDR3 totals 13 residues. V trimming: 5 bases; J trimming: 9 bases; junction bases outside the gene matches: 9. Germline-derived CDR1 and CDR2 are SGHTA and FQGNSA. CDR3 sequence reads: CASSPGLSLAQYF. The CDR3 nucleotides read TGTGCCAGCAGCCCGGGACTATCCTTGGCCCAGTACTTC.

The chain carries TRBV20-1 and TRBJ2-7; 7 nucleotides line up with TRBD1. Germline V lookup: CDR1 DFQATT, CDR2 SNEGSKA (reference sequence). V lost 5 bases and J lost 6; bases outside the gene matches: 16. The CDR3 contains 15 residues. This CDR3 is CSADPGTASSREQYF. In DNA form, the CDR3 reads TGCAGTGCTGACCCAGGGACAGCCTCCTCTCGCGAGCAGTACTTC.

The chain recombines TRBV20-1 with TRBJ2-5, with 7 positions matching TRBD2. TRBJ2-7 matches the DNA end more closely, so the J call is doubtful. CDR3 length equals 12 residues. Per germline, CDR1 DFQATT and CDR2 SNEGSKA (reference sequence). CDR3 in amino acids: CSGKREVYEQYF. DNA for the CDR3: TGCAGTGGTAAGCGGGAAGTCTACGAGCAGTACTTC.

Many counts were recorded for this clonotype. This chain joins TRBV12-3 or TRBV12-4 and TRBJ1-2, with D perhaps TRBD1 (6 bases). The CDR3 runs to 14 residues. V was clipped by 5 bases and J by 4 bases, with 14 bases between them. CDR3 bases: TGTGCCAGCAGTCCATCTGGACAGTCCTATGGCTACACCTTC. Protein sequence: CASSPSGQSYGYTF.

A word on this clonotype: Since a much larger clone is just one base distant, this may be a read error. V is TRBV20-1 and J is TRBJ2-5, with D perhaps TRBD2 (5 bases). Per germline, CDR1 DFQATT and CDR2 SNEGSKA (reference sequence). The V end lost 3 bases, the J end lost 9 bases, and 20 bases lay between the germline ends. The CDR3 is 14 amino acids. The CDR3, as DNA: TGCAGTGCTAGTGGGCCTAAGGCGAGGGAGTCCCAGTACTTC. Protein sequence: CSASGPKARESQYF.

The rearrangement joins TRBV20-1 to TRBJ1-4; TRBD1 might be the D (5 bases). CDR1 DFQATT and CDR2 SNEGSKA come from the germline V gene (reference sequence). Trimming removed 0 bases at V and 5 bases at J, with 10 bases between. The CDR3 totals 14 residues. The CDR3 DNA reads TGCAGTGCTAGAGATGGGGGGAAGAATGAAAAACTGTTTTTT. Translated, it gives CSARDGGKNEKLFF.

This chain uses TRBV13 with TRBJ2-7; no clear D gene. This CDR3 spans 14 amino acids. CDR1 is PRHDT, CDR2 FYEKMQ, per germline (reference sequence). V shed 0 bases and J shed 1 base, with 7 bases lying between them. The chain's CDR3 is CASSLGQQSYEQYF. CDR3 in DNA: TGTGCCAGCAGCTTAGGCCAACAGTCCTACGAGCAGTACTTC. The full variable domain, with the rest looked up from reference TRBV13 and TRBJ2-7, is AAGVIQSPRHLIKEKRETATLKCYPIPRHDTVYWYQQGPGQDPQFLISFYEKMQSDKGSIPDRFSAQQFSDYHSELNMSSLELGDSALYFCASSLGQQSYEQYFGPGTRLTVT.

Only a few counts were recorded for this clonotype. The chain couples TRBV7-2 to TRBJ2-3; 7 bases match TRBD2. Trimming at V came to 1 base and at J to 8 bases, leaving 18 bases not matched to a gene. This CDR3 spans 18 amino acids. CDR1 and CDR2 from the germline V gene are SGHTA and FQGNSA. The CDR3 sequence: CASSLVGLETSYVGTQYF. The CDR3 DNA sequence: TGTGCCAGCAGCTTAGTAGGTTTAGAGACTAGCTACGTAGGTACGCAGTATTTT.

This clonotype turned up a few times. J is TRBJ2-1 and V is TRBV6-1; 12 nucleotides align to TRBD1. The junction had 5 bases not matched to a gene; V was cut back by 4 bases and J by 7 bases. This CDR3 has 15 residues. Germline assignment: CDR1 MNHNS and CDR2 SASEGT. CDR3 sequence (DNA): TGTGCCAGCAGTGTGGGACAGGGGGCGACGAATGAGCAGTTCTTC. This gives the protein CASSVGQGATNEQFF.

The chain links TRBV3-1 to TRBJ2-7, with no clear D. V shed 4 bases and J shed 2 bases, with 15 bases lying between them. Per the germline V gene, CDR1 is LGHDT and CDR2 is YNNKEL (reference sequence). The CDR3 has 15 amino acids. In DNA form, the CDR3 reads TGTGCCAGCAGCCCCCACTTACAACGTCCCTACGAGCAGTACTTC. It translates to CASSPHLQRPYEQYF.

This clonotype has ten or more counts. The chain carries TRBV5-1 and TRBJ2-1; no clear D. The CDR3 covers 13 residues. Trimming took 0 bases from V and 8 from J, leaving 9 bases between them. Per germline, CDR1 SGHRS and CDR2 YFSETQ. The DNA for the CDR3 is TGCGCCAGCAGCTTGGTGTCTCCCGATGAGCAGTTCTTC. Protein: CASSLVSPDEQFF.

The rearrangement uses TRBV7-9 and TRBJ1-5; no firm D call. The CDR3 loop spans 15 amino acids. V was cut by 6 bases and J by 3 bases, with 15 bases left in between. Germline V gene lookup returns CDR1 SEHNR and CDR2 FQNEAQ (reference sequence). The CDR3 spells CASSLDEADNQPQHF. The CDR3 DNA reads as TGTGCCAGCAGTTTGGACGAAGCGGACAATCAGCCCCAGCATTTT. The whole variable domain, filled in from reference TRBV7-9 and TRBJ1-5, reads DTGVSQNPRHKITKRGQNVTFRCDPISEHNRLYWYRQTLGQGPEFLTYFQNEAQLEKSRLLSDRFSAERPKGSFSTLEIQRTEQGDSAMYLCASSLDEADNQPQHFGDGTRLSIL.

CDR3 region: CASSLSGRSIWYEQFF. The CDR3 DNA is TGTGCCAGCAGCTTATCGGGGAGGTCCATTTGGTATGAGCAGTTCTTC. The chain employs TRBV7-2 and TRBJ2-1; a weak D match, TRBD2 (6 bases). CDR1 SGHTA and CDR2 FQGNSA come from the germline V gene. The CDR3 consists of 16 residues. The V gene lost 2 bases and the J gene lost 8 bases, with 19 bases spanning the gap.

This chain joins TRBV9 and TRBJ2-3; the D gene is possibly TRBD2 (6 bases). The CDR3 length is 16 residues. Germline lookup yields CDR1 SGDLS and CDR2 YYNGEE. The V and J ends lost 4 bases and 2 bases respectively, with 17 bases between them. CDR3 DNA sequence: TGTGCCAGCAGCCTGGGAGGAGGGTTTATCACAGATACGCAGTATTTT. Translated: CASSLGGGFITDTQYF.

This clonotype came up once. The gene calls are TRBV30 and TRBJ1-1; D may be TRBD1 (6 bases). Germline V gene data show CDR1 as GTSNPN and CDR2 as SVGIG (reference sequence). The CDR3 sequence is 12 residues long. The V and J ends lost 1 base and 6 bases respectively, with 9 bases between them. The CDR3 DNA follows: TGTGCCTGGAGTGGGACAGCGCCTGAAGCTTTCTTT. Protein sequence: CAWSGTAPEAFF.

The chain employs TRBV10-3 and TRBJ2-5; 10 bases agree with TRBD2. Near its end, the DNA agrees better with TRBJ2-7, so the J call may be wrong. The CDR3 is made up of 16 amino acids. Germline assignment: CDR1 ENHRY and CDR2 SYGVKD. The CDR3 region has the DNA TGTGCCATCAGTGAGTCAAGAGTAGCGGGGGGTTCCGAGCAGTACTTC. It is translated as CAISESRVAGGSEQYF.

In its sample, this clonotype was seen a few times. In DNA, the CDR3 is TGTGCCAGCAGCCCCTGGGGCTCGGGGGGAGGGCCGAATAAGTGGCAAGAGACCCAGTACTTC. Residues: CASSPWGSGGGPNKWQETQYF. The chain recombines TRBV4-2 with TRBJ2-5; the match to TRBD2 covers 7 bases. With 4 bases clipped from V and 2 bases from J, the junction kept 25 bases outside the gene matches. Germline loops: CDR1 LGHNA, CDR2 YNFKEQ. The CDR3 covers 21 residues.